This T cell receptor beta chain was observed in a study of radiotherapy plus CTLA-4 blockade in lung cancer. Study-wide background: About 20% of patients responded objectively, and around 32% achieved disease control. Broader study findings: Per reports, early blood T cell clone dynamics, plus interferon-beta, forecast response most strongly. Blood TCR clones of tumor origin expanded after radiotherapy plus ipilimumab.

With respect to this clone: Its antigen is as yet unknown.

Data came from immunoSEQ multiplex PCR; TCRdb stores just in-frame clones and leaves some out. This table holds some 70,000 clones, around three quarters found once. It was focal radiation plus CTLA-4 blockade with ipilimumab that patients with chemo-refractory metastatic non-small-cell lung cancer received. Germline CDR1 and CDR2: PRHDT and FYEKMQ (reference sequence). V lost 5 bases and J lost 4, with 14 bases in between. This CDR3 is built from 14 residues. The source is a human donor with non-small cell lung cancer who had a complete response to radiotherapy plus ipilimumab. Specimen: peripheral blood, collected from a patient treated with radiotherapy plus ipilimumab. V gene TRBV13 combines with J gene TRBJ1-1; perhaps TRBD1 as D (5 bases). DNA of the CDR3: TGTGCCAGCAGCATCGGGACCTCCGGCACTGAAGCTTTCTTT. Translation gives CASSIGTSGTEAFF.